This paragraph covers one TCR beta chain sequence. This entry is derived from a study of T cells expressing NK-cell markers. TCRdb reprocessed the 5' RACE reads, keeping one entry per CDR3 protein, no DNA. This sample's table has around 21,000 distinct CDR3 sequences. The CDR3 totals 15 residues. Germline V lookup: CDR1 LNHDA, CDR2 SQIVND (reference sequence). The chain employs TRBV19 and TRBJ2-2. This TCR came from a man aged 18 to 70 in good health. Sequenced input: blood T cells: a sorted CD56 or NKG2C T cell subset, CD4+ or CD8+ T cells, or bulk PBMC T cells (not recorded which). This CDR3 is CASSISGYGAGELFF. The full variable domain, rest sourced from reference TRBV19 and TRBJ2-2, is DGGITQSPKYLFRKEGQNVTLSCEQNLNHDAMYWYRQDPGQGLRLIYYSQIVNDFQKGDIAEGYSVSREKKESFPLTVTSAQKNPTAFYLCASSISGYGAGELFFGEGSRLTVL.